This TCR beta chain originates from a study of OX40 agonist ivuxolimab in advanced cancers. As for the study in general: The mean age was about 57 years, ranging from 23 to 79, with less than 90% of participants male. Findings of the study overall: Expanded clones tended on average to be more numerous among CD8+ T cells than CD4+. At 0.1 to 3.0 mg/kg, CD4+ and CD8+ blood T cells expanded clonally by week 6.

About this clone: No antigen is known for it.

This CDR3 has 21 residues. Sampling times: baseline, cycle 4 day 1, cycle 7 day 1. The method was immunoSEQ multiplex PCR; TCRdb's version includes in-frame clones alone and lacks a portion of them. The sample carries about 64,000 clones, 88% recorded once. The clonotype comes from an adult with an advanced solid tumor such as melanoma, head and neck, liver or kidney cancer. The chain uses TRBV21-1 and TRBJ2-2; TRBD1 is the table's D call and was not checked against the DNA. TRBV21-1 is a known pseudogene. The sequenced sample was CD4+ or CD8+ T cells sorted from blood, obtained in a trial of the OX40 agonist ivuxolimab. CDR3 region: CASSKELRDRGPPRGTGELFF. The DNA for the CDR3 is TGTGCCAGCAGCAAAGAATTACGGGACAGGGGCCCACCTCGTGGCACCGGGGAGCTGTTTTTT.